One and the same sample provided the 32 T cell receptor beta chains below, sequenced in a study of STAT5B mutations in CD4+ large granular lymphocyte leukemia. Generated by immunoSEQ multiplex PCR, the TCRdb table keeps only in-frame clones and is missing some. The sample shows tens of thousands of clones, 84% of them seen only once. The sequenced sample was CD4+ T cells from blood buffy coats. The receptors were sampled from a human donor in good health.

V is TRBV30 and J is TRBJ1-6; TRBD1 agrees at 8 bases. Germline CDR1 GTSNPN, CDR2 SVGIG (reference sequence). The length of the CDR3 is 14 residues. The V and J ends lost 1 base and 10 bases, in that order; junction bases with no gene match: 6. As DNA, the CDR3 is TGTGCCTGGAGTGGGGGGACAGGAAGGTCACCCCTCCACTTT. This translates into CAWSGGTGRSPLHF.

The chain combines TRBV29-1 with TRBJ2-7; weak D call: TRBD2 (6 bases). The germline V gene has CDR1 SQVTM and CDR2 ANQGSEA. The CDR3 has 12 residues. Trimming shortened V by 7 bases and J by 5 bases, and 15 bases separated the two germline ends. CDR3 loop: CSGENSGDEQYF. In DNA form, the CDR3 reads TGCAGCGGGGAGAACTCGGGGGACGAGCAGTACTTC.

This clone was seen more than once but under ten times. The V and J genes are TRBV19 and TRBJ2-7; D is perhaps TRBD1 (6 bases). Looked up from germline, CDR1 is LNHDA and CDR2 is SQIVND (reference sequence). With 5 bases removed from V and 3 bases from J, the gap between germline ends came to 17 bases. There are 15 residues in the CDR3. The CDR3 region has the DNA TGTGCCAGTAGTCGACAAGGACAGACTGGCTACGAGCAGTACTTC. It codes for CASSRQGQTGYEQYF.

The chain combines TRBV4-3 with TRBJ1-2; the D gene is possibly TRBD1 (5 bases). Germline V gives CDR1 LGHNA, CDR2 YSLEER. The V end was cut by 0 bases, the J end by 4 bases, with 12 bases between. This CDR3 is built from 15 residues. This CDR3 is CASSQEAGVGYGYTF. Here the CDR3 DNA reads TGCGCCAGCAGCCAAGAAGCGGGGGTAGGCTATGGCTACACCTTC.

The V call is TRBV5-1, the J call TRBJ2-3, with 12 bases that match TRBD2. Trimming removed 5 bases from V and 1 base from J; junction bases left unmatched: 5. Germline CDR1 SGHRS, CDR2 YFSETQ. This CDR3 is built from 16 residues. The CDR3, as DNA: TGCGCCAGCAGGGCTAGCGGGGGGGCCGGCACAGATACGCAGTATTTT. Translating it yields CASRASGGAGTDTQYF.

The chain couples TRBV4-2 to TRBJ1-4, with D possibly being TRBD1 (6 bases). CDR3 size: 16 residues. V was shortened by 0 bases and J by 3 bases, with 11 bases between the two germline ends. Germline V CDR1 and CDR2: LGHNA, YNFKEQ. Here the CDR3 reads CASSQDRDRPNEKLFF. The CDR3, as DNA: TGTGCCAGCAGCCAAGATCGAGACAGGCCTAATGAAAAACTGTTTTTT.

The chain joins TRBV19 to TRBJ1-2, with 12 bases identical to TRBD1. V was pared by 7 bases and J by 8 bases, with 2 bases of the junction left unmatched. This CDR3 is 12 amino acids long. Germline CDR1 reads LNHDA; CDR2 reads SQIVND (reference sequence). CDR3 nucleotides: TGTGCCAGTAAGGGACAGGGGGCCGGCTACACCTTC. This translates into CASKGQGAGYTF.

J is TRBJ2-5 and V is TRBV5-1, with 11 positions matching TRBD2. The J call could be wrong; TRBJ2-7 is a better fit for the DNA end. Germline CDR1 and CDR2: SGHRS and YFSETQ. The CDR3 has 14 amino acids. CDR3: CASSPGTSGYEQYF. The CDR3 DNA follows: TGCGCCAGCAGCCCCGGGACTAGCGGTTACGAGCAGTACTTC.

The CDR3 protein is CASSFPRGLTDTQYF. CDR3 bases: TGTGCCAGCAGTTTCCCACGGGGGCTGACAGATACGCAGTATTTT. This rearrangement joins TRBV6-6 to TRBJ2-3, with D possibly called TRBD1 or TRBD2 (6 bases each). Trimming cost V 4 bases and J 3 bases, with 14 bases left between them. Germline loops: CDR1 MNHNY, CDR2 SVGAGI (reference sequence). The CDR3 spans 15 residues.

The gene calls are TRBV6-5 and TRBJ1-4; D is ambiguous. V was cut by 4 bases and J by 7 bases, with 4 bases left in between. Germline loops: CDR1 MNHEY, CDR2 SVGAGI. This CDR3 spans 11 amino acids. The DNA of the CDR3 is TGTGCCAGCAGTTCAGGTGAAAAACTGTTTTTT. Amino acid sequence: CASSSGEKLFF.

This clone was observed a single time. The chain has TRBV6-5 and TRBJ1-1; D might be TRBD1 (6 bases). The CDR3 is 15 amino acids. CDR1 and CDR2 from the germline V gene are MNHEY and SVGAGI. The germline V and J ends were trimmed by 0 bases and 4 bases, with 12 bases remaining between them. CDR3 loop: CASSYSGALLTEAFF. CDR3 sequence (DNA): TGTGCCAGCAGTTACTCGGGGGCACTTCTCACTGAAGCTTTCTTT.

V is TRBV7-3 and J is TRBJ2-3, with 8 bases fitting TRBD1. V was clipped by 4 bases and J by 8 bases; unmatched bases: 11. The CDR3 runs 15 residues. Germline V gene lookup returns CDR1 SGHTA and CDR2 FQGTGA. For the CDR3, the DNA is TGTGCCAGCAGCTCCTCAGGGGGCGGTTCTGGTACGCAGTATTTT. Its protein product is CASSSSGGGSGTQYF.

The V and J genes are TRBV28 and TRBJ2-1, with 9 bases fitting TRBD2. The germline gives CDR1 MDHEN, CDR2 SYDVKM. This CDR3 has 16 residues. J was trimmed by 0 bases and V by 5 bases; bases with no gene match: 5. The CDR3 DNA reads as TGTGCCAGCAGTCCGGGGACTAGCTACTCCTACAATGAGCAGTTCTTC. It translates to CASSPGTSYSYNEQFF. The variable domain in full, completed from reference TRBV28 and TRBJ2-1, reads DVKVTQSSRYLVKRTGEKVFLECVQDMDHENMFWYRQDPGLGLRLIYFSYDVKMKEKGDIPEGYSVSREKKERFSLILESASTNQTSMYLCASSPGTSYSYNEQFFGPGTRLTVL.

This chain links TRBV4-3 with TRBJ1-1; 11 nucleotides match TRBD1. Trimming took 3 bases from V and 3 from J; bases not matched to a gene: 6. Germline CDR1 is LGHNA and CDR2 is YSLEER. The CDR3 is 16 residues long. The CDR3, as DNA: TGCGCCAGCAGCCAGACTGGACAGGGGGCGCACACTGAAGCTTTCTTT. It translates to CASSQTGQGAHTEAFF.

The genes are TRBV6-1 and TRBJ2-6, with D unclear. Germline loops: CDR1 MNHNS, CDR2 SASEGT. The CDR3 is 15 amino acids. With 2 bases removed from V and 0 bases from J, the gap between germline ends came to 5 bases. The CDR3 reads CASSEQSSGANVLTF. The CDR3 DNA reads TGTGCCAGCAGTGAACAAAGCTCTGGGGCCAACGTCCTGACTTTC.

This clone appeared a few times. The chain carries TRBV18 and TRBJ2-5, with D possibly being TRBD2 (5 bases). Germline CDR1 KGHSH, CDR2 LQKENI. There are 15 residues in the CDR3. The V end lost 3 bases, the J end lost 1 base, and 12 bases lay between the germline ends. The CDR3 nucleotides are TGTGCCAGCTCACCCGATAGCAGCGGCCAAGAGACCCAGTACTTC. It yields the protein CASSPDSSGQETQYF.

The CDR3 spells CASSPGPVGYNGYTF. The CDR3 DNA follows: TGTGCCAGCAGCCCAGGTCCTGTGGGATATAATGGCTACACCTTC. The chain is built from TRBV5-8 and TRBJ1-2; D unresolved. Germline assignment: CDR1 SGHTS and CDR2 YDEGEE. Trimming took 4 bases from V and 6 from J, leaving 19 bases between them. The CDR3 runs 15 residues.

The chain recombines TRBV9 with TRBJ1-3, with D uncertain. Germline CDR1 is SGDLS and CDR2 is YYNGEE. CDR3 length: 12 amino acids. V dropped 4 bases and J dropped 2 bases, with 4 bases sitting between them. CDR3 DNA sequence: TGTGCCAGCAGCCTTCCTGGAAACACCATATATTTT. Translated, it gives CASSLPGNTIYF. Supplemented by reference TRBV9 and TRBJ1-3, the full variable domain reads DSGVTQTPKHLITATGQRVTLRCSPRSGDLSVYWYQQSLDQGLQFLIQYYNGEERAKGNILERFSAQQFPDLHSELNLSSLELGDSALYFCASSLPGNTIYFGEGSWLTVV.

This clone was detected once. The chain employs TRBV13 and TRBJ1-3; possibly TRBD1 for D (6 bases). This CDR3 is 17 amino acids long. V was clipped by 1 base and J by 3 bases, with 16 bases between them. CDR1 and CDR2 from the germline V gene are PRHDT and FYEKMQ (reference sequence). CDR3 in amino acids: CASSLVYGGTDGNTIYF. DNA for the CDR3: TGTGCCAGCAGCTTAGTTTACGGGGGCACGGATGGAAACACCATATATTTT.

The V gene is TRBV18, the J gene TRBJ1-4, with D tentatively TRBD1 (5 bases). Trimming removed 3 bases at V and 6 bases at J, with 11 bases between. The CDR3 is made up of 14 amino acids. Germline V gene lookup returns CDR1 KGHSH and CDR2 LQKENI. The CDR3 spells CASSPTVGDEKLFF. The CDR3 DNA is TGTGCCAGCTCACCGACAGTTGGAGATGAAAAACTGTTTTTT.

CDR3 loop: CASSLPGRTNTEAFF. The CDR3 coding sequence is TGTGCCAGCAGTTTACCGGGACGTACGAACACTGAAGCTTTCTTT. The genes are TRBV28 and TRBJ1-1; D perhaps matches TRBD1 (5 bases). The CDR3 sequence is 15 residues long. V was clipped by 2 bases and J by 1 base, with 11 bases between them. The germline V gene encodes CDR1 MDHEN and CDR2 SYDVKM.

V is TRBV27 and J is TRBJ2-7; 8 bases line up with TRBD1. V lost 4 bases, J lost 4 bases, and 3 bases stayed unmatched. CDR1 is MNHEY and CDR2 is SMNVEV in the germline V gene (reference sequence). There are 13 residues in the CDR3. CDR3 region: CASSSDRVYEQYF. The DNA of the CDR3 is TGTGCCAGCAGTTCGGACAGGGTTTACGAGCAGTACTTC.

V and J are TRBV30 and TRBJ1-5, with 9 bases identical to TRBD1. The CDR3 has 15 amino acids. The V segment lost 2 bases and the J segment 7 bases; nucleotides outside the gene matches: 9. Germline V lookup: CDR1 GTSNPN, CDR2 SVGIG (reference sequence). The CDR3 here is CAWSHGQGNGQPQHF. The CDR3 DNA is TGTGCCTGGAGTCATGGACAGGGGAACGGGCAGCCCCAGCATTTT.

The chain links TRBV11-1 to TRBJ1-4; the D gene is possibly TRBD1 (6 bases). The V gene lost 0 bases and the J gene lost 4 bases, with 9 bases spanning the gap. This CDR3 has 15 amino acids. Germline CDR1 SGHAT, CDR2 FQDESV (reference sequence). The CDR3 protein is CASSLAGTHNEKLFF. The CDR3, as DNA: TGTGCCAGCAGCTTAGCCGGGACACATAATGAAAAACTGTTTTTT. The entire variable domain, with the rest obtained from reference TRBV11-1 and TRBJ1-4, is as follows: EAEVAQSPRYKITEKSQAVAFWCDPISGHATLYWYRQILGQGPELLVQFQDESVVDDSQLPKDRFSAERLKGVDSTLKIQPAELGDSAMYLCASSLAGTHNEKLFFGSGTQLSVL.

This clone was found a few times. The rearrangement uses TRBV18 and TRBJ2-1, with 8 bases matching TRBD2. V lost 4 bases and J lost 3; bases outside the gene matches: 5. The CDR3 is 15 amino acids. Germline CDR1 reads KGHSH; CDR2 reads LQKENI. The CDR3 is CASSQSSGNYNEQFF. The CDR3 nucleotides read TGTGCCAGCTCACAGAGTAGCGGGAACTACAATGAGCAGTTCTTC.

As DNA, the CDR3 is TGCAGCGTCACTCGGACAGCTGGCACCGGGGAGCTGTTTTTT. Translation: CSVTRTAGTGELFF. The rearrangement joins TRBV29-1 to TRBJ2-2, with a tentative D call TRBD1 (6 bases). The germline CDR1 and CDR2 sequences are SQVTM and ANQGSEA. This CDR3 contains 14 residues. The germline V and J ends were trimmed by 6 bases and 4 bases, with 15 bases remaining between them.

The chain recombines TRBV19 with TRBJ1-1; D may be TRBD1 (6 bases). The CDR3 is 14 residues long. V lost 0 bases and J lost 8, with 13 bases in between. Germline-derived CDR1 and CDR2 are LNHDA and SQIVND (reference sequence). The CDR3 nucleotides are TGTGCCAGTAGTATAGATCAGGGGCGGGCGGAAGCTTTCTTT. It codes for CASSIDQGRAEAFF.

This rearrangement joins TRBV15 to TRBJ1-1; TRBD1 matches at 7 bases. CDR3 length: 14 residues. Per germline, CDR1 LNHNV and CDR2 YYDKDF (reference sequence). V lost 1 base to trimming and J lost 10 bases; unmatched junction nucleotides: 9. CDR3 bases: TGTGCCACCAGCAGAGGGACCGGGACAGAGCCAGCTTTCTTT. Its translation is CATSRGTGTEPAFF.

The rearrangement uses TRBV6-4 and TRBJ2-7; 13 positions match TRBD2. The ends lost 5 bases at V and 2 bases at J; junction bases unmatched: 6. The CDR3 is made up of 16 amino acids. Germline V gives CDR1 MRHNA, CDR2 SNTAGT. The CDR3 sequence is CASSRTGTSGAYEQYF. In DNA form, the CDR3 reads TGTGCCAGCAGTCGCACCGGGACTAGCGGGGCCTACGAGCAGTACTTC.

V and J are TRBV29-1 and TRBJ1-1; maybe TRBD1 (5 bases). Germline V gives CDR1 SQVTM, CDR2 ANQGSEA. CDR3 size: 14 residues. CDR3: CRALPQGMGTEAFF. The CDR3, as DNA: TGCAGGGCCCTTCCTCAGGGTATGGGCACTGAAGCTTTCTTT.

The CDR3 here is CASSMLGQPNTEAFF. CDR3 coding DNA: TGTGCCAGTAGTATGTTGGGGCAGCCGAACACTGAAGCTTTCTTT. This sequence joins TRBV19 and TRBJ1-1; weak D call: TRBD1 (5 bases). Trimming shortened V by 3 bases and J by 1 base, and 12 bases separated the two germline ends. Looked up from germline, CDR1 is LNHDA and CDR2 is SQIVND (reference sequence). The CDR3 has 15 residues.

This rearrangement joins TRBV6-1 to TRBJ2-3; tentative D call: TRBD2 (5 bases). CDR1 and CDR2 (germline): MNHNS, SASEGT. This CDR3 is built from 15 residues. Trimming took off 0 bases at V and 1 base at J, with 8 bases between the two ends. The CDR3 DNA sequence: TGTGCCAGCAGTGAAGCCGGGGTAGGCACAGATACGCAGTATTTT. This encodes CASSEAGVGTDTQYF.